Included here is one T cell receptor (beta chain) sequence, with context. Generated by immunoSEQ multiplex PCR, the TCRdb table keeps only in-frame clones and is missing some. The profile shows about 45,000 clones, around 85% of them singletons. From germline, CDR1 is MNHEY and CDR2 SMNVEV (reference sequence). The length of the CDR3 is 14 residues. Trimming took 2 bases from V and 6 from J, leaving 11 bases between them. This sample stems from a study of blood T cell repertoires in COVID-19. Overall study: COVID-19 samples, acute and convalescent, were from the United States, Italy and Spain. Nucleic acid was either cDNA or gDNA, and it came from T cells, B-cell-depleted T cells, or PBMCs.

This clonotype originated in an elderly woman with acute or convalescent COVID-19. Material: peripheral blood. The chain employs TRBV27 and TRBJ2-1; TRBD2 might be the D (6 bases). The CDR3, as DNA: TGTGCCAGCAGTTTAATAGGGAGGCTCAATGAGCAGTTCTTC. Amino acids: CASSLIGRLNEQFF.